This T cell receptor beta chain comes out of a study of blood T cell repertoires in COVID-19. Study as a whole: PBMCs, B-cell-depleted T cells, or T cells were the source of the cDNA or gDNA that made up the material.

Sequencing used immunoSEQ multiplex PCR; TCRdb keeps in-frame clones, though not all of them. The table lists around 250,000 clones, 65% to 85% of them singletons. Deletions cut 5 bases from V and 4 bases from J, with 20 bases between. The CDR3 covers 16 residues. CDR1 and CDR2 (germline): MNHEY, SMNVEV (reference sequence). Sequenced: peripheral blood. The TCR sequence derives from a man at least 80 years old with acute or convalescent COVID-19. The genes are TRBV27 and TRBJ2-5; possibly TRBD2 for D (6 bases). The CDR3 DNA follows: TGTGCCAGCAGTCCTCCTGGGGGGAAGGTCGGAGAGACCCAGTACTTC. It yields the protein CASSPPGGKVGETQYF.